The 13 T cell receptor beta chains presented below share a single source sample, sequenced in a study of cytomegalovirus exposure and HLA in healthy donors. The PCR was carried out with 60 Vbeta primers and 13 Jbeta primers. Libraries were prepared by immunoSEQ multiplex PCR; TCRdb keeps only in-frame clonotypes and omits some of them. This table has around 64,000 clones, 78% appearing once. The sequenced material came from PBMCs. The receptor set was obtained from a man aged 18 to 35 in good health and CMV-seropositive.

CDR3 DNA: TGTGCCATCAGTGCCTCCGACAGGGGGCGGACAGATACGCAGTATTTT. This codes for CAISASDRGRTDTQYF. This chain uses TRBV10-3 with TRBJ2-3, with TRBD1 identical over 10 bases. The germline CDR1 and CDR2 sequences are ENHRY and SYGVKD. V shed 4 bases and J 3 bases; nucleotides not matched to a gene: 7. The CDR3 spans 16 residues.

V is TRBV21-1 and J is TRBJ1-2; the listed D gene, TRBD1, was not tested against the DNA. TRBV21-1 counts as a pseudogene. The CDR3 is made up of 16 amino acids. CDR3 DNA: TGTGCCAGCAGCAAAAAGGGGACAGGGAGGATGGGTGGCTACACCTTC. Translating gives CASSKKGTGRMGGYTF.

J is TRBJ2-2 and V is TRBV10-3, with D maybe TRBD2 (6 bases). The CDR3 consists of 13 residues. Trimming pared 4 bases from V and 5 bases from J, leaving 8 bases between. Per germline, CDR1 ENHRY and CDR2 SYGVKD. This CDR3 reads CAISGGDTGELFF. The CDR3 nucleotides read TGTGCCATCAGTGGGGGGGATACCGGGGAGCTGTTTTTT.

This chain joins TRBV28 and TRBJ2-4; 7 bases line up with TRBD1. With 6 bases clipped from V and 6 bases from J, the junction kept 8 bases outside the gene matches. The CDR3 is 14 amino acids. Germline V gives CDR1 MDHEN, CDR2 SYDVKM. In DNA, the CDR3 is TGTGCCAGCAGCCATACGGGACAGCTAAACATTCAGTACTTC. Translated: CASSHTGQLNIQYF.

This clone was seen only a few times. The rearrangement joins TRBV7-9 to TRBJ2-1; TRBD1 agrees at 10 bases. Germline V gene lookup returns CDR1 SEHNR and CDR2 FQNEAQ (reference sequence). V was pared by 6 bases and J by 5 bases, with 19 bases of the junction left unmatched. The CDR3 spans 19 residues. The DNA of the CDR3 is TGTGCCAGCAGACTTGTCCCGGGACAGGGGACATCCCCCCACAATGAGCAGTTCTTC. Translated: CASRLVPGQGTSPHNEQFF.

The J gene is TRBJ2-1, the V gene TRBV28; TRBD1 is a possible D gene (8 bases). The length of the CDR3 is 15 residues. The V end was cut by 0 bases, the J end by 6 bases, with 12 bases between. Germline V gives CDR1 MDHEN, CDR2 SYDVKM. The CDR3 DNA reads as TGTGCCAGCAGTTTATGGACAGGGGAGGGCAATGAGCAGTTCTTC. Translating gives CASSLWTGEGNEQFF.

The chain employs TRBV9 and TRBJ2-7; the match to TRBD2 covers 8 bases. Germline assignment: CDR1 SGDLS and CDR2 YYNGEE. J lost 4 bases, V lost 0 bases, and 9 bases had no gene match. The CDR3 contains 16 residues. For the CDR3, the DNA is TGTGCCAGCAGCGTAGGGGCTAGCGGGCGGGTGTACGAGCAGTACTTC. Its translation: CASSVGASGRVYEQYF.

This sequence joins TRBV30 and TRBJ1-5; possible D gene TRBD1, 6 bases. The CDR3 totals 12 residues. CDR1 and CDR2 (germline): GTSNPN, SVGIG (reference sequence). DNA for the CDR3: TGTGCTTGCTCAGGGGTGGGGCAGCCCCAGCATTTT. Protein product: CACSGVGQPQHF.

This clone was counted only a few times. V and J are TRBV6-1 and TRBJ2-7; 7 positions match TRBD1. CDR1 is MNHNS, CDR2 SASEGT, per germline. CDR3 length equals 15 residues. V lost 5 bases to trimming and J lost 2 bases; unmatched junction nucleotides: 9. The CDR3, as DNA: TGTGCCAGCAGTCTCAGGGGGACGGAAGCCTACGAGCAGTACTTC. This codes for CASSLRGTEAYEQYF.

The rearrangement links TRBV7-2 to TRBJ2-7; TRBD1 aligns across 7 bases. The germline V gene has CDR1 SGHTA and CDR2 FQGNSA. The CDR3 is 14 amino acids. V lost 1 base, J lost 3 bases, and 3 bases stayed unmatched. The CDR3 DNA follows: TGTGCCAGCAGCTTAGAGTCAGGGGGCTACGAGCAGTACTTC. Its translation is CASSLESGGYEQYF.

This clone showed up just once. The V call is TRBV5-4, the J call TRBJ2-2, with TRBD1 matching over 7 bases. The CDR3 consists of 16 residues. Per the germline V gene, CDR1 is SGHNT and CDR2 is YYREEE (reference sequence). The ends lost 0 bases at V and 5 bases at J; junction bases unmatched: 7. The CDR3 reads CASSLGHRGATGELFF. The DNA of the CDR3 is TGTGCCAGCAGCTTGGGCCACAGGGGAGCGACCGGGGAGCTGTTTTTT.

This clone was seen more than once but under ten times. The rearrangement joins TRBV19 to TRBJ2-7; 10 bases line up with TRBD2. J was trimmed by 2 bases and V by 4 bases; bases with no gene match: 5. Looked up from germline, CDR1 is LNHDA and CDR2 is SQIVND (reference sequence). The CDR3 is made up of 15 amino acids. This CDR3 reads CASSSGLAVAYEQYF. Here the CDR3 DNA reads TGTGCCAGTAGTAGCGGACTAGCGGTTGCCTACGAGCAGTACTTC.

In its sample, this clone was seen a few times. V and J are TRBV2 and TRBJ1-1, with D possibly TRBD1 on 6 matching bases. V dropped 6 bases and J dropped 4 bases, with 18 bases sitting between them. The germline CDR1 and CDR2 sequences are SNHLY and FYNNEI. CDR3 length equals 15 residues. CDR3: CASSKQGTMGTEAFF. The CDR3 bases are TGTGCCAGCAGCAAACAGGGTACCATGGGCACTGAAGCTTTCTTT.